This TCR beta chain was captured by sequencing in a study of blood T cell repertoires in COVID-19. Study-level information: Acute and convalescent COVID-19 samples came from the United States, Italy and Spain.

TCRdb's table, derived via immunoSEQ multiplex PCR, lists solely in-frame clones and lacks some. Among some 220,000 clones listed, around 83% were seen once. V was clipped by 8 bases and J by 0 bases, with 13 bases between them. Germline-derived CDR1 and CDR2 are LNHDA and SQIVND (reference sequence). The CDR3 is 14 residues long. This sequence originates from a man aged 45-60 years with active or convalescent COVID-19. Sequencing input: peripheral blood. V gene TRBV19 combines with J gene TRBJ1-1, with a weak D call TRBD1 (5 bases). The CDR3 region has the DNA TGTGCCAGTTGCCCCACAGGCATGAACACTGAAGCTTTCTTT. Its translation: CASCPTGMNTEAFF.